The next 8 T cell receptor beta chains were all read from a single sample in a study of shared clonotypes between healthy human individuals. Sequencing used immunoSEQ multiplex PCR; TCRdb keeps in-frame clones, though not all of them. The data hold roughly 1,800,000 clones, with about 95% observed a single time. CD8 cells regarded as naive lacked CD45RO, were positively chosen for CCR7, and omitted terminally differentiated effector memory CD45RA+ cells. Sequenced sample: naive CD8+ T cells sorted from blood. The receptors come from a man between 18 and 35 years old in good health.

The genes are TRBV7-8 and TRBJ2-5, with 7 nucleotides matching TRBD2. CDR1 SGHVS and CDR2 FQNEAQ come from the germline V gene. The CDR3 contains 14 residues. Germline trimming cut 0 bases from V and 4 bases from J; bases unmatched to any gene: 2. CDR3 DNA: TGTGCCAGCAGCTTAGCGGGGGAGGGAGAGACCCAGTACTTC. Amino acids: CASSLAGEGETQYF.

This chain uses TRBV5-4 with TRBJ2-1; tentatively, D is TRBD1 (5 bases). Germline lookup yields CDR1 SGHNT and CDR2 YYREEE (reference sequence). The ends were cut back, 2 bases at V and 5 bases at J, with 8 bases in the middle. The CDR3 length is 13 residues. CDR3 in amino acids: CASSFDSHNEQFF. DNA for the CDR3: TGTGCCAGCAGCTTCGACAGTCACAATGAGCAGTTCTTC.

This rearrangement joins TRBV7-9 to TRBJ2-1; a weak D match, TRBD1 (6 bases). The CDR3 extends over 15 amino acids. The V gene's germline CDR1 is SEHNR and CDR2 FQNEAQ (reference sequence). V dropped 0 bases and J dropped 4 bases, with 10 bases sitting between them. CDR3 protein: CASSLAGAIYNEQFF. CDR3 DNA: TGTGCCAGCAGCTTAGCGGGGGCAATTTACAATGAGCAGTTCTTC.

Of note for this clone: The identical CDR3 is also encoded by other nucleotide sequences in the sample. The chain joins TRBV5-4 to TRBJ2-7, with D possibly matching TRBD1 (6 bases). This CDR3 contains 14 residues. V was pared by 3 bases and J by 0 bases, with 10 bases between. CDR1 and CDR2 (germline): SGHNT, YYREEE (reference sequence). The DNA of the CDR3 is TGTGCCAGCAGCTCCCTGGACAGCTCCTACGAGCAGTACTTC. Encoded protein: CASSSLDSSYEQYF.

Comments on this clone: Other DNA sequences in this specimen translate into the identical CDR3. This chain joins TRBV6-6 and TRBJ2-7; TRBD1 might be the D (5 bases). Trimming stripped 0 bases from V and 7 bases from J, with 10 bases between. CDR3 length: 13 amino acids. Germline V CDR1 and CDR2: MNHNY, SVGAGI (reference sequence). CDR3 in amino acids: CASSYSNRGEQYF. In nucleotides, the CDR3 is TGTGCCAGCAGTTACTCGAATAGGGGTGAGCAGTACTTC.

This clone was recorded once. Other DNA sequences in this sample translate to the same CDR3. The chain employs TRBV30 and TRBJ2-7; D is undetermined. This CDR3 is built from 12 residues. The V end lost 1 base, the J end lost 3 bases, and 7 bases lay between the germline ends. Germline CDR1 and CDR2: GTSNPN and SVGIG (reference sequence). The DNA for the CDR3 is TGTGCCTGGAGTGACTCTATCTACGAGCAGTACTTC. It specifies CAWSDSIYEQYF.

CDR3 sequence: CSVVGLAGGPVDNEQFF. For the CDR3, the DNA is TGCAGCGTTGTAGGGCTAGCGGGGGGGCCGGTGGACAATGAGCAGTTCTTC. V and J are TRBV29-1 and TRBJ2-1; 12 nucleotides line up with TRBD2. Germline CDR1 is SQVTM and CDR2 is ANQGSEA. This CDR3 is built from 17 residues. Trimming took 4 bases from V and 5 from J; bases not matched to a gene: 12.

CDR3 bases: TGCGCCAGCAGCTTGGTTCCCATGGACAGGGAAGATAGCAATCAGCCCCAGCATTTT. This translates into CASSLVPMDREDSNQPQHF. The chain is built from TRBV5-1 and TRBJ1-5, with 8 bases fitting TRBD1. The germline gives CDR1 SGHRS, CDR2 YFSETQ. CDR3 size: 19 residues. The J segment lost 0 bases and the V segment lost 0 bases, leaving 11 bases of the junction unmatched. The full variable domain, in which reference TRBV5-1 and TRBJ1-5 provide the parts outside the CDR3, is KAGVTQTPRYLIKTRGQQVTLSCSPISGHRSVSWYQQTPGQGLQFLFEYFSETQRNKGNFPGRFSGRQFSNSRSEMNVSTLELGDSALYLCASSLVPMDREDSNQPQHFGDGTRLSIL.